This T cell receptor beta chain was sequenced during a study of control samples from healthy donors and cancer patients. The assay was immunoSEQ multiplex PCR, and TCRdb's table has in-frame clones only and misses some. Of 60,000 or so clones in the sample, 95% to 96% were seen once. Germline CDR1 reads WNHNN; CDR2 reads SYGVQD (reference sequence). CDR3 length equals 12 residues. V was trimmed by 4 bases and J by 4 bases, leaving 5 bases between them. The chain has TRBV10-1 and TRBJ2-1; D is unclear. The sample consisted of blood. The TCR comes from a woman in her late teens or twenties in good health. CDR3 in amino acids: CASSAEYNEQFF. The CDR3 nucleotides read TGCGCCAGCAGTGCTGAGTACAATGAGCAGTTCTTC.